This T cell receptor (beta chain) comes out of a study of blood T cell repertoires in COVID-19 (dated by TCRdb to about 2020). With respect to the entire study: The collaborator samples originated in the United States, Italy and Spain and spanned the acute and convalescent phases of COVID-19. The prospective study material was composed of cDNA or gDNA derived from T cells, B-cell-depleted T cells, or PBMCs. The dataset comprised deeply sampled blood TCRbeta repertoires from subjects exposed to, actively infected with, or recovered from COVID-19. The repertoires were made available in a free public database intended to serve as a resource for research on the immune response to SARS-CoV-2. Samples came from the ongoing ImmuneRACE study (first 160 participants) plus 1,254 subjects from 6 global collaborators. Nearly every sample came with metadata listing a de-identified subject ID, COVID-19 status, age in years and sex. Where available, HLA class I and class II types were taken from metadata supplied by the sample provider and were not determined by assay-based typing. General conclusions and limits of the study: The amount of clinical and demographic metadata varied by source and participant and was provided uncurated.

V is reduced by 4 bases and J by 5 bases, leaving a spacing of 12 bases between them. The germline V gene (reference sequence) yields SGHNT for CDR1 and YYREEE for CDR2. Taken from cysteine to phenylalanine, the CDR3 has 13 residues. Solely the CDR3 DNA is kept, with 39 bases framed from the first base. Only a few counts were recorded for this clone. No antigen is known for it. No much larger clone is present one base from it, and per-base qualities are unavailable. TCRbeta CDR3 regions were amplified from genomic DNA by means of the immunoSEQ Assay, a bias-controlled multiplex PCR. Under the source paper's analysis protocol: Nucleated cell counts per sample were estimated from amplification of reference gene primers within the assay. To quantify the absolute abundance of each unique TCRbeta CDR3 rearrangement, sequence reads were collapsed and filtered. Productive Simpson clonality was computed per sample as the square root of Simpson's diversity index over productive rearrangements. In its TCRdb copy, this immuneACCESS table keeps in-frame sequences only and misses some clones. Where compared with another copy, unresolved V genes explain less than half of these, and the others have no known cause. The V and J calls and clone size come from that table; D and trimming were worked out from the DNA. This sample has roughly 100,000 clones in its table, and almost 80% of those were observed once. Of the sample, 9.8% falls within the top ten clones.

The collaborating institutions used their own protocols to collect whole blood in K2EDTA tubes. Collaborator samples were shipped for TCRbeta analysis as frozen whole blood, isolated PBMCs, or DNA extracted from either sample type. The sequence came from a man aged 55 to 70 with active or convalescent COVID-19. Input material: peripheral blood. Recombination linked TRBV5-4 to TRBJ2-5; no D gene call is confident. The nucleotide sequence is TGTGCCAGCAGCCTCCAGGTATCGGAGACCCAGTACTTC. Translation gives CASSLQVSETQYF.